Described below is a single T cell receptor beta chain sequence and its context. The table came from immunoSEQ multiplex PCR; TCRdb's copy has only in-frame clones and leaves some out. This table has around 79,000 clones, 75% to 95% appearing once. These data belong to a study of technical replicates of blood from several donors. Germline V gene sequence: CDR1 WNHNN, CDR2 SYGVQD (reference sequence). Trimming cost V 5 bases and J 6 bases, with 13 bases left between them. This CDR3 has 14 residues. The sequencing sample was made of T cells isolated from PBMCs. The chain combines TRBV10-1 with TRBJ2-2; D might be TRBD2 (7 bases). The sequence was collected from a human donor in good health. The CDR3 nucleotides read TGCGCCAGCAGTAGGGGGGGGACGGCCGGGGAGCTGTTTTTT. It yields the protein CASSRGGTAGELFF.